In this sample, the clone carrying this TCR beta chain turned up a few times. This CDR3 has 14 amino acids. The germline gives CDR1 SEHNR, CDR2 FQNEAQ (reference sequence). The V and J ends lost 5 bases and 8 bases, in that order; junction bases with no gene match: 8. In the authors' methods: The assay estimated nucleated cells by amplifying reference gene primers. Sequencing was performed with immunoSEQ multiplex PCR; in TCRdb, only in-frame clones are kept and a portion is missing. The V and J calls and clone size come from that table; D and trimming were worked out from the DNA. The repertoire includes hundreds of thousands of clones, 83% of them detected once, and around 1.3% sits in the top ten. This specimen comes from a study of blood T cell repertoires in COVID-19.

This chain uses TRBV7-9 with TRBJ1-2; 10 positions match TRBD1. This receptor was obtained from a woman in her 30s with COVID-19, enrolled during active disease. The sequencing sample was made of peripheral blood. The CDR3 nucleotides are TGTGCCAGCAGCCGACGGACAGGGGGAAGAGGCTACACCTTC. Amino acid sequence: CASSRRTGGRGYTF.